The 30 T cell receptor beta chains given below trace back to one sample, sequenced in a study of blood T cell repertoires in COVID-19. Measured with immunoSEQ multiplex PCR; TCRdb has only the in-frame clones, and not every one. This sample carries about 100,000 clones, approximately 90% of them seen once, and the ten largest clones take 5% to 6.5%. Sequencing input: peripheral blood. These receptor sequences come from a woman in her 50s with COVID-19, enrolled during active disease.

The V call is TRBV30, the J call TRBJ2-5; no firm D call. Germline V gene data show CDR1 as GTSNPN and CDR2 as SVGIG (reference sequence). The CDR3 runs to 12 residues. V was pared by 3 bases and J by 2 bases, with 7 bases between. The DNA of the CDR3 is TGTGCCTGGAGGACTCTACAAGAGACCCAGTACTTC. This encodes CAWRTLQETQYF.

V is TRBV3-1 (or the pseudogene TRBV3-2) and J is TRBJ2-7; no reliable D call. The CDR3 contains 16 residues. The germline CDR1 and CDR2 sequences are LGHDT and YNNKEL (reference sequence). V gave up 1 base and J gave up 2 bases, with 15 bases separating them. CDR3 loop: CASSQAPPRMAYEQYF. CDR3 sequence (DNA): TGTGCCAGCAGCCAAGCCCCCCCCAGGATGGCCTACGAGCAGTACTTC.

The chain employs TRBV6-5 and TRBJ1-3; D is undetermined. The CDR3 spans 13 residues. With 2 bases removed from V and 4 bases from J, the gap between germline ends came to 6 bases. From germline, CDR1 is MNHEY and CDR2 SVGAGI. This CDR3 is CASSYGRGNTIYF. The CDR3 DNA sequence: TGTGCCAGCAGTTACGGGCGAGGAAACACCATATATTTT.

This clone is a singleton in its sample. This chain uses TRBV11-2 with TRBJ1-1, with D unclear. The germline CDR1 and CDR2 sequences are SGHAT and FQNNGV. The CDR3 is 14 amino acids. V was trimmed by 2 bases and J by 2 bases, leaving 9 bases between them. CDR3 in amino acids: CASSLSRGNTEAFF. The CDR3, as DNA: TGTGCCAGCAGCTTATCCCGGGGAAACACTGAAGCTTTCTTT.

This chain joins TRBV10-3 and TRBJ1-1, with TRBD1 matching over 8 bases. V gave up 4 bases and J gave up 6 bases; unmatched junction bases: 10. CDR1 is ENHRY and CDR2 is SYGVKD in the germline V gene. This CDR3 region has 15 residues. DNA of the CDR3: TGTGCCATCAGTGTAGATCCGGACAGGGACGCTGAAGCTTTCTTT. Its translation: CAISVDPDRDAEAFF.

This chain connects TRBV7-2 to TRBJ2-2; 9 positions agree with TRBD2. Trimming took 5 bases from V and 5 from J; bases not matched to a gene: 6. Germline V gives CDR1 SGHTA, CDR2 FQGNSA. The CDR3 is 15 residues long. For the CDR3, the DNA is TGTGCCAGCAGCCCCGGGACTAGCAGGACCGGGGAGCTGTTTTTT. Protein: CASSPGTSRTGELFF.

V gene TRBV11-2 combines with J gene TRBJ1-2; 7 bases fit TRBD1. Trimming cost V 5 bases and J 7 bases; bases outside gene matches: 4. This CDR3 contains 12 residues. CDR1 is SGHAT and CDR2 is FQNNGV in the germline V gene. The DNA for the CDR3 is TGTGCCAGCAGCACTACAGGGGTTGGCTACACCTTC. This translates into CASSTTGVGYTF.

V usage is TRBV28 and J usage is TRBJ2-4; D might be TRBD1 (6 bases). V shed 5 bases and J shed 15 bases, with 20 bases lying between them. Looked up from germline, CDR1 is MDHEN and CDR2 is SYDVKM. This CDR3 contains 13 residues. The CDR3 sequence is CASSITTGTTGYF. The CDR3 nucleotides read TGTGCCAGCAGTATTACGACAGGAACAACAGGGTACTTC. Full variable domain (rest looked up from reference TRBV28 and TRBJ2-4): DVKVTQSSRYLVKRTGEKVFLECVQDMDHENMFWYRQDPGLGLRLIYFSYDVKMKEKGDIPEGYSVSREKKERFSLILESASTNQTSMYLCASSITTGTTGYFGAGTRLSVL.

The chain has TRBV3-1 (or the pseudogene TRBV3-2) and TRBJ2-7; maybe TRBD1 (6 bases). CDR1 LGHDT and CDR2 YNNKEL come from the germline V gene (reference sequence). V shed 4 bases and J shed 2 bases, with 12 bases lying between them. The CDR3 spans 14 residues. The CDR3 reads CASSPDSSAYEQYF. DNA of the CDR3: TGTGCCAGCAGCCCGGACAGTTCTGCCTACGAGCAGTACTTC.

Only one count was recorded for this clone. This sequence joins TRBV19 and TRBJ1-6; 10 nucleotides line up with TRBD1. The CDR3 has 14 amino acids. V was clipped by 10 bases and J by 11 bases; unmatched bases: 11. Per the germline V gene, CDR1 is LNHDA and CDR2 is SQIVND (reference sequence). The CDR3 spells CATTPGQGNTPLHF. In nucleotides, the CDR3 is TGTGCCACGACTCCGGGACAGGGGAATACACCCCTCCACTTT.

The V gene is TRBV7-9, the J gene TRBJ2-5; 7 bases match TRBD1. Germline trimming cut 5 bases from V and 7 bases from J; bases unmatched to any gene: 13. This CDR3 is 15 amino acids long. CDR1 and CDR2 (germline): SEHNR, FQNEAQ (reference sequence). Here the CDR3 reads CASSNLGQASTTQYF. The CDR3 DNA is TGTGCCAGCAGCAACCTCGGACAGGCTTCAACGACCCAGTACTTC.

This clone appeared once. This sequence joins TRBV5-1 and TRBJ2-1; possibly TRBD2 for D (6 bases). CDR3 length: 15 amino acids. CDR1 and CDR2 (germline): SGHRS, YFSETQ. Between the trimmed V and J ends, which lost 10 bases and 8 bases, there was a span of 25 bases. As DNA, the CDR3 is TGCGCCGGATCCCCCGGGACTCGTCGTGGGGATGAGCAGTTCTTC. It is translated as CAGSPGTRRGDEQFF.

The chain is built from TRBV9 and TRBJ1-4, with a tentative D call TRBD1 (5 bases). The CDR3 contains 15 residues. Germline CDR1 reads SGDLS; CDR2 reads YYNGEE. Deletions cut 4 bases from V and 7 bases from J, with 17 bases between. CDR3 coding DNA: TGTGCCAGCAGCTCCGCCGGGACTGCGTCTGAAAAACTGTTTTTT. It yields the protein CASSSAGTASEKLFF.

The chain couples TRBV19 to TRBJ1-3; 7 bases line up with TRBD1. The CDR3 length is 15 residues. CDR1 and CDR2 (germline): LNHDA, SQIVND (reference sequence). V dropped 9 bases and J dropped 0; count of bases not matched to a gene: 8. The CDR3 DNA reads TGTGCCAGCTGGACAGGAGTTTTCTCTGGAAACACCATATATTTT. It yields the protein CASWTGVFSGNTIYF.

V and J are TRBV4-1 and TRBJ2-5; 9 positions match TRBD2. This CDR3 spans 16 amino acids. Germline V gene sequence: CDR1 MGHRA, CDR2 YSYEKL. The ends lost 1 base at V and 5 bases at J; junction bases unmatched: 8. CDR3 residues: CASSQGRLAVAETQYF. The CDR3 DNA reads TGCGCCAGCAGCCAAGGGCGACTAGCGGTTGCGGAGACCCAGTACTTC.

The J gene is TRBJ2-3, the V gene TRBV19; D is perhaps TRBD1 (6 bases). The V gene's germline CDR1 is LNHDA and CDR2 SQIVND (reference sequence). Deletions cut 9 bases from V and 2 bases from J, with 12 bases between. The CDR3 spans 13 residues. The CDR3 DNA sequence: TGTGCCAGCAAGGACAGAACCACAGATACGCAGTATTTT. This encodes CASKDRTTDTQYF.

The chain is built from TRBV28 and TRBJ1-4; D perhaps matches TRBD1 (5 bases). Trimming took 6 bases from V and 0 from J, leaving 11 bases between them. The CDR3 runs 15 residues. The germline gives CDR1 MDHEN, CDR2 SYDVKM. CDR3 sequence: CASREPTATNEKLFF. For the CDR3, the DNA is TGTGCCAGCAGAGAACCGACAGCAACTAATGAAAAACTGTTTTTT. The full variable domain, completed using reference TRBV28 and TRBJ1-4, is DVKVTQSSRYLVKRTGEKVFLECVQDMDHENMFWYRQDPGLGLRLIYFSYDVKMKEKGDIPEGYSVSREKKERFSLILESASTNQTSMYLCASREPTATNEKLFFGSGTQLSVL.

The chain joins TRBV7-3 to TRBJ2-3; TRBD2 aligns across 8 bases. Germline trimming cut 0 bases from V and 7 bases from J; bases unmatched to any gene: 6. The CDR3 consists of 15 residues. CDR1 and CDR2 (germline): SGHTA, FQGTGA. In DNA, the CDR3 is TGTGCCAGCAGCTTAACCAGCGGGGGTGGGAATACGCAGTATTTT. Protein sequence: CASSLTSGGGNTQYF.

This chain uses TRBV2 with TRBJ2-7, with D maybe TRBD1 (6 bases). Trimming pared 5 bases from V and 1 base from J, leaving 12 bases between. Germline values: CDR1 SNHLY, CDR2 FYNNEI. The CDR3 has 14 residues. The CDR3 DNA is TGTGCCAGCAGTCAAACAGGGTTTTCCTACGAGCAGTACTTC. Translation gives CASSQTGFSYEQYF.

The chain joins TRBV11-3 to TRBJ2-7, with a possible D match to TRBD2 (6 bases). The germline V and J ends were trimmed by 1 base and 0 bases, with 13 bases remaining between them. CDR3 length: 16 amino acids. From germline, CDR1 is SGHNT and CDR2 YENEEA. CDR3 in amino acids: CASSLVGGPLSYEQYF. CDR3 bases: TGTGCCAGCAGCTTAGTCGGGGGACCACTCTCCTACGAGCAGTACTTC.

This chain joins TRBV2 and TRBJ1-2, with 7 bases aligning to TRBD1. Trimming removed 6 bases from V and 4 bases from J; junction bases left unmatched: 5. This CDR3 has 13 amino acids. Per the germline V gene, CDR1 is SNHLY and CDR2 is FYNNEI. The CDR3 coding sequence is TGTGCCAGCAGCGGACAGGTAATCTATGGCTACACCTTC. Translating gives CASSGQVIYGYTF.

This chain connects TRBV5-1 to TRBJ2-1; no reliable D call. V was pared by 0 bases and J by 2 bases, with 6 bases between. The CDR3 consists of 14 residues. In germline, CDR1 is SGHRS, CDR2 YFSETQ. CDR3 in amino acids: CASSLDGAYNEQFF. DNA of the CDR3: TGCGCCAGCAGCTTGGATGGAGCCTACAATGAGCAGTTCTTC. Together with reference TRBV5-1 and TRBJ2-1, the CDR3 gives the full variable domain: KAGVTQTPRYLIKTRGQQVTLSCSPISGHRSVSWYQQTPGQGLQFLFEYFSETQRNKGNFPGRFSGRQFSNSRSEMNVSTLELGDSALYLCASSLDGAYNEQFFGPGTRLTVL.

The chain carries TRBV5-3 and TRBJ1-2; 10 nucleotides align to TRBD1. TRBV5-3 is an ORF, with its function uncertain. The CDR3 consists of 15 residues. The V segment lost 3 bases and the J segment 7 bases; nucleotides outside the gene matches: 9. CDR3 sequence: CARSWHRTGGRGYTF. CDR3 DNA: TGTGCCAGAAGCTGGCACAGGACAGGGGGTCGTGGCTACACCTTC.

The chain has TRBV28 and TRBJ2-1, with D maybe TRBD2 (5 bases). CDR1 is MDHEN, CDR2 SYDVKM, per germline. With 2 bases removed from V and 8 bases from J, the gap between germline ends came to 13 bases. This CDR3 contains 14 residues. The CDR3 protein is CASSLAGAVDEQFF. CDR3 coding DNA: TGTGCCAGCAGTTTAGCCGGAGCGGTGGATGAGCAGTTCTTC.

The chain combines TRBV3-1 (or the pseudogene TRBV3-2) with TRBJ2-3; no clear D gene. Germline CDR1 LGHDT, CDR2 YNNKEL (reference sequence). This CDR3 contains 13 residues. The V end lost 7 bases, the J end lost 0 bases, and 8 bases lay between the germline ends. The CDR3 DNA is TGTGCCAGCAAAAGGAGTAGCACAGATACGCAGTATTTT. It specifies CASKRSSTDTQYF.

The V gene is TRBV9, the J gene TRBJ2-5, with a weak D call TRBD1 (6 bases). Trimming cost V 2 bases and J 2 bases, with 13 bases left between them. The CDR3 is made up of 15 amino acids. Germline CDR1 and CDR2: SGDLS and YYNGEE. In DNA, the CDR3 is TGTGCCAGCAGCGTGGACCGGGACAAGCAAGAGACCCAGTACTTC. It codes for CASSVDRDKQETQYF.

This chain uses TRBV30 with TRBJ1-5; the D gene is possibly TRBD1 (6 bases). Germline CDR1 GTSNPN, CDR2 SVGIG (reference sequence). CDR3 length: 14 residues. Trimming left V 1 base short and J 7 bases short, with 14 bases between. The CDR3 reads CAWSGGGAWQPQHF. In DNA form, the CDR3 reads TGTGCCTGGAGTGGCGGGGGGGCTTGGCAGCCCCAGCATTTT.

The chain has TRBV10-2 and TRBJ2-1; perhaps TRBD2 as D (6 bases). Trimming stripped 3 bases from V and 2 bases from J, with 8 bases between. CDR1 WSHSY and CDR2 SAAADI come from the germline V gene. The CDR3 covers 14 residues. The CDR3 nucleotides read TGCGCCAGCAGTGAATCGGGGGCCTACAATGAGCAGTTCTTC. Translated: CASSESGAYNEQFF.

The V gene is TRBV12-3 or TRBV12-4, the J gene TRBJ1-1; a weak D match, TRBD1 (6 bases). The CDR3 is made up of 13 amino acids. V lost 5 bases to trimming and J lost 8 bases, with 15 bases between them. The CDR3 bases are TGTGCCAGCAGTCTAACAGGGTGGGACGAAGCTTTCTTT. It is translated as CASSLTGWDEAFF.

This clone was recorded a few times. This sequence joins TRBV19 and TRBJ1-2; TRBD1 matches 10 bases. V was clipped by 6 bases and J by 2 bases; unmatched bases: 3. CDR3 size: 14 residues. Germline-derived CDR1 and CDR2 are LNHDA and SQIVND (reference sequence). The CDR3 is CASRSTGGNYGYTF. CDR3 nucleotides: TGTGCCAGTAGGTCGACAGGGGGCAACTATGGCTACACCTTC.